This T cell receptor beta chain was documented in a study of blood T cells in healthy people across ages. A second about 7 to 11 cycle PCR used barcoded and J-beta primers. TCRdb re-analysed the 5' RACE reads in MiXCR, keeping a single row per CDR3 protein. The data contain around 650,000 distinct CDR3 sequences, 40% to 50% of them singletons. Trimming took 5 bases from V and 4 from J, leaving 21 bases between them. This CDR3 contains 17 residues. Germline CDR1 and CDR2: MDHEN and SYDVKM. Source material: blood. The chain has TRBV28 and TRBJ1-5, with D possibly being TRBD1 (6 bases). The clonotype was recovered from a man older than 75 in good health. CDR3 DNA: TGTGCCAGCAGTCCGCGCCGGACCGGGACACTTAATCAGCCCCAGCATTTT. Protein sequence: CASSPRRTGTLNQPQHF.